These T cell receptor beta chains were read from a single sample in a study of tumour-infiltrating T cells in Burkitt lymphoma. TCRdb keeps only in-frame clones here, not all; method: immunoSEQ multiplex PCR. The table records about 2,500 clones, approximately 88% of them present only once. Input material: tumor tissue. The receptors come from a human donor with diffuse large B-cell lymphoma. Each CDR3 is given without its conserved first and last residue.

cdr3_aa j_call v_call cdr3_length
ASSTLAGDEQY TRBJ2-7 TRBV5-6 11
ASSPQSYEQY TRBJ2-7 TRBV7-9 10
ASSPNSNQPQH TRBJ1-5 TRBV6-6 11
ASSQDVGGLYEQY TRBJ2-7 TRBV4-3 13
ASSLEAGRTDTQY TRBJ2-3 TRBV5-1 13
ASSIRTGFSGELF TRBJ2-2 TRBV19 13
ASSPTGNNQPQH TRBJ1-5 TRBV7-2 12
ASRKTGSSNEKLF TRBJ1-4 TRBV5-1 13
ASSERGPKDTGELF TRBJ2-2 TRBV6-4 14
ASSLGTAGTGELF TRBJ2-2 TRBV5-8 13
ASSTKAGTDYEQY TRBJ2-7 TRBV9 13
ASSRGQGIQPQH TRBJ1-5 TRBV9 12
ASSLLTRREQY TRBJ2-5 TRBV5-6 11
ASSQGRAYEQY TRBJ2-7 TRBV18 11
ASRRQGSTEAF TRBJ1-1 TRBV19 11
ASRYQGDNEQY TRBJ2-7 TRBV28 11
ASSSTERETQY TRBJ2-5 TRBV7-7 11
ASSVGVDSSDTQY TRBJ2-3 TRBV9 13
TSSPGTYNEQF TRBJ2-1 TRBV1 11
ASSFDPEPKNIQY TRBJ2-4 TRBV28 13
ASSGTSGTGDREQY TRBJ2-7 TRBV7-6 14
ASSPDLQPNTEAF TRBJ1-1 TRBV18 13
ASSPMSGNYEQY TRBJ2-7 TRBV16 12
ASSVVHGHGELF TRBJ2-2 TRBV9 12
ASSQSDYGYT TRBJ1-2 TRBV4-1 10
ASSSVDIQY TRBJ2-4 TRBV6-6 9
SVLTGYEQY TRBJ2-7 TRBV29-1 9
ASSPPGTSGSLRQF TRBJ2-1 TRBV11-2 14
ATRTSGSTDTQY TRBJ2-3 TRBV19 12
ASSPRLAGVTGELF TRBJ2-2 TRBV18 14
ASSSRGGSNEKLF TRBJ1-4 TRBV13 13
ASSVGGKGGTEAF TRBJ1-1 TRBV9 13
ASRRTANTGELF TRBJ2-2 TRBV11-2 12
ASSLLGTGNTIY TRBJ1-3 TRBV5-6 12
ASSRAGYGYT TRBJ1-2 TRBV6-5 10
ASSYTGEGGQPQH TRBJ1-5 TRBV19 13